This T cell receptor (beta chain) derives from a study of CD8 T cells in Susac syndrome (dated by TCRdb to between 2018 and 2020). Background for the entire study: Of the Susac syndrome patients who were sequenced, roughly six had clinically active disease and roughly eight were in clinical remission. At the time of blood withdrawal, Susac syndrome patients were either therapy-naive, taking corticosteroids (with some also receiving IVIg), or on IVIg alone. Whether CD8+ T cell activation and differentiation in Susac syndrome was antigen driven was tested using repertoire sequencing. Results the study describes overall, beyond this receptor: The number of individuals in the TCR sequencing and HLA analysis was acknowledged as relatively small. The CD4+ T cell repertoire of patients with Susac syndrome showed no detectable clonal expansion.

Looking up the germline V gene yields CDR1 MNHEY and CDR2 SVGEGT. V is pruned by 8 bases and J by 5 bases, leaving 10 bases of the junction without a gene match. The CDR3 starts with the cysteine, ends with the phenylalanine, and has 16 residues. Solely the CDR3 DNA is kept, with 48 bases framed from the first base. RNA was extracted using the RNeasy kit, and about 0.5 to 1 ug of the RNA was reverse transcribed with random hexamers. The immunoSEQ multiplex PCR assay, which covers 54 Vbeta and 13 Jbeta segments, was used to amplify TCR beta CDR3 regions. PCR amplification bias was corrected by using a synthetic template baseline for primer optimization and computational correction. Processing in the source paper ran as follows. Reads were assigned to V, D and J genes according to IMGT and analyzed in immunoSEQ Analyzer, with only productive sequences retained. To calculate clonality, Shannon entropy was normalized by log2 of the number of productive unique sequences and then subtracted from one. For each patient and control, public and private clones were evaluated among the 100 most prevalent clones. Clones were defined as Susac-specific if absent from the healthy and MS cohorts, from around 1,000 published viral clones and from other ImmuneACCESS disease sequences. TCRdb redid the processing of the public reads, applying fastp at Q25 and MiXCR, and retained in-frame beta chains. For every CDR3 protein sequence, its rows merge into one entry that carries the most common genes and DNA. TCRdb's processing, not the authors', yielded these V and J calls. Within this sample are approximately 150,000 distinct CDR3 sequences, with approximately 94% of them counted one time only. The ten biggest clones cover 0.075% to 0.09% of the sample.

Remarks on this clonotype: Its antigen is currently not known. Within one base of it there is no much larger clone, and no base qualities were kept.

Peripheral blood CD8+ and CD4+ T cells from healthy donors, Susac syndrome patients and multiple sclerosis patients were profiled using high-throughput TCR beta sequencing. Recently defined diagnostic criteria for definite or probable disease were met by the Susac syndrome patients. Bulk CD8+ and CD4+ T cells were purified magnetically by negative isolation, whereas CD8+ TEMRA cells were enriched by FACS. Blood was collected in EDTA tubes and processed within 24 hours, with PBMCs isolated through density gradient centrifugation. PBMCs intended for TCR sequencing were cryopreserved in liquid nitrogen and were subsequently thawed in a 37 degrees C water bath. Purity of sorted or isolated CD4+, CD8+ and CD8+ TEMRA cells was at least 90%.

This receptor was identified in a human donor with Susac syndrome. The sequenced sample was CD4+ T cells from PBMCs. The chain is encoded by TRBV6-2 or TRBV6-3 joined to TRBJ2-2; the junction holds 11 bases that match TRBD2. CDR3 region: CASRLAGPAGTGELFF. The nucleotide sequence reads as follows: TGTGCCAGCCGACTAGCGGGACCTGCGGGGACCGGGGAGCTGTTTTTT.